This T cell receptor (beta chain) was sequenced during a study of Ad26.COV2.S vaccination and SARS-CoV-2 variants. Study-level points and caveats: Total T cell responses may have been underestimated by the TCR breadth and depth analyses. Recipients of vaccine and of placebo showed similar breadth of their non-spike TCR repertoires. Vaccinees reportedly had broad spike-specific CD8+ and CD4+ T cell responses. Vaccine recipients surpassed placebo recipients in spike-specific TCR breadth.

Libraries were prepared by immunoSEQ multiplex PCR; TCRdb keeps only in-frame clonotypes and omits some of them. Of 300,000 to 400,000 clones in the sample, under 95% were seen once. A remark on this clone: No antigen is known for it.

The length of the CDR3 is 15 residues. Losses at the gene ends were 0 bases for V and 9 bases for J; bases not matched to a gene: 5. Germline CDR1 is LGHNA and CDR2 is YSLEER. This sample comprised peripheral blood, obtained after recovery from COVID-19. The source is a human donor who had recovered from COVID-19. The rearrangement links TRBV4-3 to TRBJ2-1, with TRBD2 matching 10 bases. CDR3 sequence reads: CASSQELAGYIEQFF. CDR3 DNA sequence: TGCGCCAGCAGCCAAGAACTAGCGGGGTATATTGAGCAGTTCTTC.